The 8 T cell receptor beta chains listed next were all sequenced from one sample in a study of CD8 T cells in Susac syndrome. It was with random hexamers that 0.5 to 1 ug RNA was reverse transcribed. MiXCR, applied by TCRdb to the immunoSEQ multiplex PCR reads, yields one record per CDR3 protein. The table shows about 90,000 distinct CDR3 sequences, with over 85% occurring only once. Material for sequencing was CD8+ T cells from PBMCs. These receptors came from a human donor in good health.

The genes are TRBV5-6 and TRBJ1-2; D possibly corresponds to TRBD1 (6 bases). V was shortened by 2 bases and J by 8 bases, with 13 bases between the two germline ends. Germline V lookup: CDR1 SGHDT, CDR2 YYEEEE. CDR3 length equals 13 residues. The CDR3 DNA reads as TGTGCCAGCAGCTTTGGGGGGGCTGGCGGCTACACCTTC. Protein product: CASSFGGAGGYTF.

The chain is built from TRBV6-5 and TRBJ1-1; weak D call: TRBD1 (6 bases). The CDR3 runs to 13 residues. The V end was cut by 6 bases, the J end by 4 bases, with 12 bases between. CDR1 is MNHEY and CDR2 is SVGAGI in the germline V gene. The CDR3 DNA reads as TGTGCCAGCAGGGGGGGGGCAAGCACTGAAGCTTTCTTT. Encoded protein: CASRGGASTEAFF.

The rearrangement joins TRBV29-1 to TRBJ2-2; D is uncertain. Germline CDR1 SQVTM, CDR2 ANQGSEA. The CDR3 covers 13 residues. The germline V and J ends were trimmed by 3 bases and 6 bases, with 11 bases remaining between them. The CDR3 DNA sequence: TGCAGCGTTGAGGTGGCCGGCCCCGGGGAGCTGTTTTTT. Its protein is CSVEVAGPGELFF.

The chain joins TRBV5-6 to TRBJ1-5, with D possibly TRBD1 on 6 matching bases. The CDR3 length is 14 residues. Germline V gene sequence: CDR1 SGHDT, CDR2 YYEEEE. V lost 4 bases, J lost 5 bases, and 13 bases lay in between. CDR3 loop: CASSPGQSYQPQHF. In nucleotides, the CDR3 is TGTGCCAGCAGCCCAGGACAGAGCTATCAGCCCCAGCATTTT.

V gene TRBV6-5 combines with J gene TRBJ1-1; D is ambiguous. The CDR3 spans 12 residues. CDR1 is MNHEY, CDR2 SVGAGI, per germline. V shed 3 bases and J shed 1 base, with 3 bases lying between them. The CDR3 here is CASSYENTEAFF. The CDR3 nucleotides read TGTGCCAGCAGTTATGAGAACACTGAAGCTTTCTTT.

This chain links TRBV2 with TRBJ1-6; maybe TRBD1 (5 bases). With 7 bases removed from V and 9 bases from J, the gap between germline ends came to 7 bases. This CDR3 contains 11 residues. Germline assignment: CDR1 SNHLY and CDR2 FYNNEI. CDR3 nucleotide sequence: TGTGCCAGCACAGGGAGTTCACCCCTCCACTTT. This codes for CASTGSSPLHF.

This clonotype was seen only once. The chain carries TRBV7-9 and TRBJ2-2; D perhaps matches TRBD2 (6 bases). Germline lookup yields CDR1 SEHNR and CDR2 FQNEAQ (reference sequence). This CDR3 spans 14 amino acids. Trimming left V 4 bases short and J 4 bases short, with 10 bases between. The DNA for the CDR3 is TGTGCCAGCAGCTGGGGGGTCACCACCGGGGAGCTGTTTTTT. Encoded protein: CASSWGVTTGELFF. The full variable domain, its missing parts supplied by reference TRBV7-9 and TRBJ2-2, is DTGVSQNPRHKITKRGQNVTFRCDPISEHNRLYWYRQTLGQGPEFLTYFQNEAQLEKSRLLSDRFSAERPKGSFSTLEIQRTEQGDSAMYLCASSWGVTTGELFFGEGSRLTVL.

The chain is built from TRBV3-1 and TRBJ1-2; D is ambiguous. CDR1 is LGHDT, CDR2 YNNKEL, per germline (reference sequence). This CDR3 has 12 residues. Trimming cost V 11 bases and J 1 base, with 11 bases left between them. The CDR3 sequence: CAAGGYNYGYTF. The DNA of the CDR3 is TGTGCCGCTGGAGGGTATAACTATGGCTACACCTTC.